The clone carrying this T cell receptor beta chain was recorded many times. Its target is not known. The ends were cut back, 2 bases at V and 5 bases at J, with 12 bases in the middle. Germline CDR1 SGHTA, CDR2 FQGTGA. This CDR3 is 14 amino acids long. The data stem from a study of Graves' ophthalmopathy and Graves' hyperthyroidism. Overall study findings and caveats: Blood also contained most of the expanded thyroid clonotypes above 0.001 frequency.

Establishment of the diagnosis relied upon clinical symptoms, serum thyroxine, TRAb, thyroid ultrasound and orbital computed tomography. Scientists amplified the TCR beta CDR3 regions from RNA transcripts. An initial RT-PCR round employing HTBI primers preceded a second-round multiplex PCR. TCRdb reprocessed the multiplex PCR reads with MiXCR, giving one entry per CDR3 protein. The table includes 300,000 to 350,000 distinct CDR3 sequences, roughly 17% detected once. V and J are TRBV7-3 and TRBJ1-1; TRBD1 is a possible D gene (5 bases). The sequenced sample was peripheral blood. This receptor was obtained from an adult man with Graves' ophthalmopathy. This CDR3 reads CASSLSPRVTEAFF. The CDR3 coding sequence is TGTGCCAGCAGCTTATCCCCCAGGGTTACTGAAGCTTTCTTT.